Below, 7 T cell receptor beta chains from the same sample are listed, as sequenced in a study of T-cell reconstitution after alpha-beta-depleted transplantation in children. Unique molecular identifiers tagged the TCRbeta library. One entry per CDR3 protein, called by TCRdb with MiXCR from the PCR reads. The repertoire has 480,000 or so distinct CDR3 sequences, about 10% of them found once; the top ten carry around 2.2%. This specimen was PBMCs, taken before TCRalphabeta/CD19-depleted stem cell transplant. These receptors came from a child aged 2-15 years with inherited bone marrow failure, due to receive a stem cell transplant.

Many counts were recorded for this clonotype. The chain is built from TRBV7-2 and TRBJ2-7; D is undetermined. The length of the CDR3 is 12 residues. V was clipped by 0 bases and J by 6 bases, with 6 bases between them. Germline lookup yields CDR1 SGHTA and CDR2 FQGNSA. CDR3 protein: CASSLAVSEQYF. In DNA form, the CDR3 reads TGTGCCAGCAGCTTAGCGGTGTCCGAGCAGTACTTC.

There are many counts of this clonotype. V gene TRBV9 combines with J gene TRBJ1-2, with 10 bases matching TRBD1. The CDR3 is 15 residues long. Unmatched junction bases numbered 3, after V lost 3 bases and J lost 1 base. In germline, CDR1 is SGDLS, CDR2 YYNGEE. Here the CDR3 DNA reads TGTGCCAGCAGCGCCCGGACAGGGGGTAACTATGGCTACACCTTC. Its protein is CASSARTGGNYGYTF.

This clonotype was seen many times. The chain is built from TRBV20-1 and TRBJ2-1; TRBD2 might be the D (6 bases). The CDR3 totals 12 residues. Germline CDR1 DFQATT, CDR2 SNEGSKA (reference sequence). The V end was cut by 6 bases, the J end by 6 bases, with 12 bases between. For the CDR3, the DNA is TGCAGTGCGGAAACGACTAGCAATGAGCAGTTCTTC. Translating gives CSAETTSNEQFF.

This clonotype was observed at least ten times. This sequence joins TRBV28 and TRBJ2-3; D remains ambiguous. This CDR3 has 16 residues. With 6 bases removed from V and 2 bases from J, the gap between germline ends came to 18 bases. The germline V gene encodes CDR1 MDHEN and CDR2 SYDVKM. The CDR3 reads CASSQAPLGSTDTQYF. The CDR3 region has the DNA TGTGCCAGCAGCCAAGCCCCCTTAGGGTCCACAGATACGCAGTATTTT.

At least ten counts were recorded for this clonotype. The chain recombines TRBV29-1 with TRBJ2-3, with 11 nucleotides matching TRBD2. Germline V gene data show CDR1 as SQVTM and CDR2 as ANQGSEA. The CDR3 runs 13 residues. J lost 5 bases, V lost 6 bases, and 4 bases had no gene match. CDR3 bases: TGCAGCGTACTAGCGGGAGTTGGAGATACGCAGTATTTT. It is translated as CSVLAGVGDTQYF.

This clonotype was seen repeatedly, ten times or more. The genes are TRBV24-1 and TRBJ2-5, with unresolved D. V lost 1 base, J lost 3 bases, and 2 bases lay in between. Germline CDR1 is KGHDR and CDR2 is SFDVKD. This CDR3 has 12 residues. CDR3 amino acids: CATSDFEETQYF. CDR3 bases: TGTGCCACCAGTGATTTCGAAGAGACCCAGTACTTC.

This clonotype has more than one count but fewer than ten. This chain links TRBV7-2 with TRBJ2-7; TRBD2 matches 7 bases. The CDR3 is made up of 16 amino acids. Trimming removed 2 bases from V and 6 bases from J; junction bases left unmatched: 13. In germline, CDR1 is SGHTA, CDR2 FQGNSA. CDR3 nucleotide sequence: TGTGCCAGCAGCTTAACTTTTAGGACTAGTTTATTCGAGCAGTACTTC. It yields the protein CASSLTFRTSLFEQYF.